The 28 T cell receptor beta chains below were found in one sample sequenced in a study of regulatory T cells in long-lasting Graves disease. With iRepertoire HTBI primers and Arm-PCR of CDR3 regions, TCR beta libraries were built. TCRdb re-derived calls from the multiplex PCR reads in MiXCR, one entry per CDR3 protein. Among 400,000 to 500,000 distinct CDR3 sequences listed, 20% to 25% were seen once. As for time point: persistent/refractory GD, antithyroid drugs over 5 years with positive TRAb. Following extraction of RNA from PBMCs, that RNA was used to make the TCR library. The material was peripheral blood mononuclear cells (PBMCs), obtained when the disease was refractory, from a patient treated with antithyroid drugs. The receptors come from a female donor with Graves disease.

The genes are TRBV6-1 and TRBJ1-3, with 7 nucleotides matching TRBD1. Trimming at V came to 3 bases and at J to 4 bases, leaving 21 bases not matched to a gene. The CDR3 is made up of 20 amino acids. Per germline, CDR1 MNHNS and CDR2 SASEGT. The CDR3 DNA is TGTGCCAGCAGTGATGTTAGGGGATTTGGGAGGGGGCGATCCGGAAACACCATATATTTT. Amino acid sequence: CASSDVRGFGRGRSGNTIYF.

This clonotype was seen a few times. CDR3 amino acids: CASNSHGMWGNQPQHF. The CDR3 DNA is TGTGCCAGCAATTCTCACGGGATGTGGGGCAATCAGCCCCAGCATTTT. The V and J genes are TRBV6-1 and TRBJ1-5; D unresolved. With 7 bases removed from V and 2 bases from J, the gap between germline ends came to 18 bases. The CDR3 runs to 16 residues. Germline V gene sequence: CDR1 MNHNS, CDR2 SASEGT.

This clonotype was picked up many times. V gene TRBV10-3 combines with J gene TRBJ1-1; D is unresolved. The CDR3 is 15 amino acids. V was shortened by 6 bases and J by 4 bases, with 18 bases between the two germline ends. Germline assignment: CDR1 ENHRY and CDR2 SYGVKD. The CDR3 protein is CAIRSDVRRSTEAFF. The CDR3 coding sequence is TGTGCCATCAGATCGGACGTCCGGCGGAGCACTGAAGCTTTCTTT.

This clonotype appeared a few times. The chain is built from TRBV2 and TRBJ1-3; D might be TRBD1 (5 bases). Deletions cut 7 bases from V and 4 bases from J, with 20 bases between. The V gene's germline CDR1 is SNHLY and CDR2 FYNNEI. The CDR3 spans 16 residues. The CDR3 DNA is TGTGCCAGCAAGAAGGACAATTTGATCTCGGGAAACACCATATATTTT. Encoded protein: CASKKDNLISGNTIYF.

This chain connects TRBV20-1 to TRBJ2-7; TRBD2 aligns across 7 bases. Germline loops: CDR1 DFQATT, CDR2 SNEGSKA (reference sequence). The CDR3 is 16 residues long. Unmatched junction bases numbered 13, after V lost 1 base and J lost 4 bases. CDR3 sequence (DNA): TGCAGTGCTAGAGTCCCGGGGGGACTACGCCCGTACGAGCAGTACTTC. Its protein is CSARVPGGLRPYEQYF.

This clonotype was picked up many times. The genes are TRBV20-1 and TRBJ2-7, with D hard to call. This CDR3 contains 13 residues. Looked up from germline, CDR1 is DFQATT and CDR2 is SNEGSKA (reference sequence). Trimming pared 2 bases from V and 0 bases from J, leaving 8 bases between. CDR3 coding DNA: TGCAGTGCTAGACGTTGGAGCTCCTACGAGCAGTACTTC. This codes for CSARRWSSYEQYF.

The rearrangement links TRBV6-2 or TRBV6-3 to TRBJ1-5, with no clear D. Germline V gene data show CDR1 as MNHEY and CDR2 as SVGEGT. This CDR3 has 19 amino acids. Trimming pared 6 bases from V and 1 base from J, leaving 25 bases between. The CDR3 is CASSARLGARRQSNQPQHF. CDR3 DNA sequence: TGTGCCAGCAGCGCCAGATTGGGCGCACGGAGACAAAGCAATCAGCCCCAGCATTTT.

This clonotype came up a few times. This chain links TRBV7-9 with TRBJ2-5; 9 bases align to TRBD2. The CDR3 has 19 residues. CDR1 is SEHNR, CDR2 FQNEAQ, per germline (reference sequence). The V segment lost 5 bases and the J segment 3 bases; nucleotides outside the gene matches: 19. The CDR3 nucleotides read TGTGCCAGCAGCGTAGGATTAGCGGGAGTTCGTTTTTGGGAAGAGACCCAGTACTTC. It translates to CASSVGLAGVRFWEETQYF.

With respect to this clonotype: A clone one base away is much larger, so this may be a read error. The rearrangement joins TRBV7-2 to TRBJ2-7; 7 bases agree with TRBD2. The V and J ends lost 5 bases and 5 bases, in that order; junction bases with no gene match: 9. CDR3 size: 14 residues. The germline CDR1 and CDR2 sequences are SGHTA and FQGNSA. CDR3 amino acids: CASSLLAASHEQYF. In DNA form, the CDR3 reads TGTGCCAGCAGCCTCCTAGCGGCTTCCCACGAGCAGTACTTC.

This clonotype was seen at least ten times. The chain combines TRBV28 with TRBJ1-1, with 8 bases matching TRBD1. The CDR3 contains 15 residues. Germline V CDR1 and CDR2: MDHEN, SYDVKM. V shed 5 bases, J shed 4 bases, and the junction held 9 bases outside the gene matches. CDR3 nucleotides: TGTGCCAGCAGTCCAAGACGACAGGGGCGCACTGAAGCTTTCTTT. It is translated as CASSPRRQGRTEAFF.

The sample holds many counts of this clonotype. This sequence joins TRBV24-1 and TRBJ1-1; D may be TRBD1 (5 bases). The CDR3 totals 13 residues. V dropped 10 bases and J dropped 4 bases, with 15 bases sitting between them. Germline V lookup: CDR1 KGHDR, CDR2 SFDVKD. The CDR3 sequence is CATRLGRGTEAFF. The CDR3 bases are TGTGCCACTAGGTTGGGGCGGGGCACTGAAGCTTTCTTT.

This clonotype was detected only a few times. The rearrangement joins TRBV30 to TRBJ1-1; perhaps TRBD1 as D (5 bases). V gave up 1 base and J gave up 0 bases, with 6 bases separating them. CDR1 is GTSNPN, CDR2 SVGIG, per germline (reference sequence). This CDR3 has 13 residues. The CDR3 bases are TGTGCCTGGAGTGAGGGACTGAACACTGAAGCTTTCTTT. It is translated as CAWSEGLNTEAFF.

This chain links TRBV29-1 with TRBJ2-5, with 7 bases matching TRBD1. Germline lookup yields CDR1 SQVTM and CDR2 ANQGSEA. After removal of 2 bases from V and 5 bases from J, the junction contained 5 bases not matched to a gene. The length of the CDR3 is 13 residues. The CDR3 sequence is CSVERTGWETQYF. CDR3 sequence (DNA): TGCAGCGTTGAACGGACAGGATGGGAGACCCAGTACTTC.

V gene TRBV12-3 or TRBV12-4 combines with J gene TRBJ2-1, with 7 bases that match TRBD2. V trimming: 7 bases; J trimming: 5 bases; junction bases outside the gene matches: 11. This CDR3 is 15 amino acids long. CDR3 DNA: TGTGCCAGCACCCTCCTCGCGGGAGCTAACAATGAGCAGTTCTTC. Translating it yields CASTLLAGANNEQFF.

The rearrangement joins TRBV29-1 to TRBJ2-7; D is unresolved. Germline CDR1 and CDR2: SQVTM and ANQGSEA. Trimming cost V 2 bases and J 5 bases, with 13 bases left between them. The CDR3 is 13 amino acids. In nucleotides, the CDR3 is TGCAGCGTTGAATTCCAGGAACCCCACGAGCAGTACTTC. It yields the protein CSVEFQEPHEQYF.

The rearrangement uses TRBV19 and TRBJ2-2, with D possibly TRBD1 on 5 matching bases. This CDR3 region has 15 residues. V shed 1 base and J shed 8 bases, with 14 bases lying between them. CDR1 LNHDA and CDR2 SQIVND come from the germline V gene (reference sequence). The chain's CDR3 is CASSIAPTVSGELFF. The CDR3, as DNA: TGTGCCAGTAGTATAGCCCCGACAGTTTCAGGGGAGCTGTTTTTT.

This clonotype was observed once. The chain couples TRBV30 to TRBJ1-5; tentative D call: TRBD1 (5 bases). V was trimmed by 2 bases and J by 3 bases, leaving 8 bases between them. Germline values: CDR1 GTSNPN, CDR2 SVGIG (reference sequence). This CDR3 has 13 amino acids. This chain's CDR3 is CAWSSGLNQPQHF. The CDR3 region has the DNA TGTGCCTGGAGTTCAGGGCTCAATCAGCCCCAGCATTTT.

This clonotype was seen a few times. The chain links TRBV29-1 to TRBJ2-7; TRBD1 aligns across 8 bases. Germline CDR1 SQVTM, CDR2 ANQGSEA. This CDR3 comprises 13 residues. V was pared by 4 bases and J by 6 bases, with 8 bases of the junction left unmatched. In DNA, the CDR3 is TGCAGCGTTGGTGGCACAGGGGGTGGCGAGCAGTACTTC. Its translation is CSVGGTGGGEQYF.

This clonotype was counted ten times or more. The chain uses TRBV12-3 or TRBV12-4 and TRBJ1-5; D unclear. CDR3 size: 15 residues. The V gene lost 5 bases and the J gene lost 0 bases, with 11 bases spanning the gap. CDR3 in DNA: TGTGCCAGCAGTAGCCGGGCAGTTAGCAATCAGCCCCAGCATTTT. It yields the protein CASSSRAVSNQPQHF.

This chain joins TRBV11-2 and TRBJ2-3; 9 bases agree with TRBD1. Germline CDR1 SGHAT, CDR2 FQNNGV. The CDR3 spans 15 residues. Unmatched junction bases numbered 8, after V lost 5 bases and J lost 5 bases. The CDR3 here is CASSPTTGGLDTQYF. Here the CDR3 DNA reads TGTGCCAGCAGCCCAACGACAGGGGGTCTAGATACGCAGTATTTT.

This clonotype has ten or more counts. The chain carries TRBV6-1 and TRBJ2-7; 9 bases line up with TRBD2. CDR3 length equals 15 residues. The V gene's germline CDR1 is MNHNS and CDR2 SASEGT. V lost 6 bases, J lost 7 bases, and 13 bases stayed unmatched. The CDR3 here is CASSRTSATAGEQYF. In nucleotides, the CDR3 is TGTGCCAGCAGCCGGACTAGCGCCACTGCTGGAGAGCAGTACTTC.

There are many counts of this clonotype. This sequence joins TRBV28 and TRBJ2-3; tentatively, D is TRBD2 (5 bases). CDR3 size: 14 residues. Germline CDR1 MDHEN, CDR2 SYDVKM. V lost 1 base and J lost 8, with 13 bases in between. The CDR3 DNA follows: TGTGCCAGCAGTTTATCAGCGGCCTTCGGTACGCAGTATTTT. Translated, it gives CASSLSAAFGTQYF.

This clonotype was detected a few times. This sequence joins TRBV5-1 and TRBJ2-7, with 15 nucleotides matching TRBD2. The CDR3 length is 17 residues. Germline V gene lookup returns CDR1 SGHRS and CDR2 YFSETQ. Trimming cost V 0 bases and J 2 bases; bases outside gene matches: 3. Here the CDR3 reads CASSLDRTSGRAYEQYF. As DNA, the CDR3 is TGCGCCAGCAGCTTGGACAGGACTAGCGGGAGGGCCTACGAGCAGTACTTC.

The sample holds a few counts of this clonotype. The rearrangement joins TRBV19 to TRBJ2-7, with D perhaps being TRBD1 or TRBD2 (5 bases each). With 7 bases removed from V and 2 bases from J, the gap between germline ends came to 15 bases. This CDR3 is 14 amino acids long. Germline CDR1 is LNHDA and CDR2 is SQIVND (reference sequence). CDR3 in DNA: TGTGCCAGTAATCTAGGTCGGGGCCCCTACGAGCAGTACTTC. Translating it yields CASNLGRGPYEQYF.

Of note for this clonotype: Since a much larger clone is just one base distant, this may be a read error. V is TRBV6-1 and J is TRBJ1-4; TRBD1 agrees at 7 bases. Germline CDR1 MNHNS, CDR2 SASEGT. The CDR3 is made up of 14 amino acids. This chain's CDR3 is CAGRAGTANEKLFF. CDR3 nucleotides: TGTGCCGGCAGGGCCGGGACAGCAAATGAAAAACTGTTTTTT.

This clonotype was detected many times. The chain uses TRBV28 and TRBJ2-7; weak D call: TRBD1 (6 bases). The CDR3 has 14 residues. Germline assignment: CDR1 MDHEN and CDR2 SYDVKM. With 3 bases removed from V and 0 bases from J, the gap between germline ends came to 9 bases. DNA of the CDR3: TGTGCCAGCAGTTTCGGACAGCACTCCTACGAGCAGTACTTC. Translating it yields CASSFGQHSYEQYF.

This clonotype has more than one count but fewer than ten. The chain uses TRBV5-4 and TRBJ1-4; no clear D gene. Trimming left V 0 bases short and J 7 bases short, with 13 bases between. CDR1 and CDR2 (germline): SGHNT, YYREEE (reference sequence). The CDR3 spans 15 residues. DNA for the CDR3: TGTGCCAGCAGCTTGGGGGCCACACCAGGTGAAAAACTGTTTTTT. Protein product: CASSLGATPGEKLFF.

This clonotype has a handful of counts. The chain's CDR3 is CASSPDRAYNEQFF. The CDR3 DNA sequence: TGTGCCAGCAGCCCCGACAGAGCCTACAATGAGCAGTTCTTC. V is TRBV7-9 and J is TRBJ2-1, with a tentative D call TRBD1 (5 bases). Trimming pared 5 bases from V and 2 bases from J, leaving 10 bases between. Germline loops: CDR1 SEHNR, CDR2 FQNEAQ (reference sequence). The CDR3 has 14 residues.